This is a list of T cell receptor beta chains from one sample in a study of shared clonotypes between healthy human individuals. Measured with immunoSEQ multiplex PCR; TCRdb has only the in-frame clones, and not every one. The sample yields about 700,000 clones, around 90% seen once. The material sequenced was naive CD8+ T cells sorted from blood. Source of these receptors: a man younger than 40 in good health. CDR3s include the opening cysteine and the closing phenylalanine or tryptophan. The order of the fields is V gene, J gene, D gene, clone size, CDR3 DNA, CDR3 protein. The D gene is left open where the match is weak. Some rows mark clone size as missing; the rest say once, few, many or name a class of expanded clone.

>TRBV4-3|TRBJ2-7|TRBD1|-
TGCGCCAGCAGCCAAGATCTATATTATGGGGACAGGGTTTACGAGCAGTACTTC
CASSQDLYYGDRVYEQYF
>TRBV27|TRBJ1-1|-|-
TGTGCCAGCAGTCCCCGTGGTTTTGGGGGGAACACTGAAGCTTTCTTT
CASSPRGFGGNTEAFF
>TRBV6-5|TRBJ2-2|TRBD2|-
TGTGCCAGCAGAGTCGGACTAGCGGGAGTCGGGGAGCTGTTTTTT
CASRVGLAGVGELFF
>TRBV5-4|TRBJ1-2|-|-
TGTGCCAGCAGCCCCGGGGCCTCTGGCTACACCTTC
CASSPGASGYTF
>TRBV18|TRBJ2-3|-|-
TGTGCCAGCTCACGACAGAAGGTAGATACGCAGTATTTT
CASSRQKVDTQYF
>TRBV19|TRBJ2-1|TRBD2|-
TGTGCCACCGGAGCAACTAGCGGGTTACACTCCTACAATGAGCAGTTCTTC
CATGATSGLHSYNEQFF
>TRBV7-6|TRBJ2-5|-|-
TGTGCCAGCAGCCCAGTTGTTGGACAAGAGACCCAGTACTTC
CASSPVVGQETQYF
>TRBV18|TRBJ2-7|TRBD1|once
TGTGCCAGCTCACCACGACCGGGACAGGGATTCCTCTACGAGCAGTACTTC
CASSPRPGQGFLYEQYF
>TRBV7-9|TRBJ1-2|-|-
TGTGCCAGCAGCTTAGCAGGGGGCTATGGCTACACCTTC
CASSLAGGYGYTF
>TRBV6-6|TRBJ2-1|TRBD2|-
TGTGCCGGAGCCCCTAGCGGGAACTACAATGAGCAGTTCTTC
CAGAPSGNYNEQFF
>TRBV19|TRBJ1-2|TRBD1|-
TGTGCCAGTAGTACCCCCGGGACAGGATCGAATCGTTATGGCTACACCTTC
CASSTPGTGSNRYGYTF
>TRBV28|TRBJ1-1|-|-
TGTGCCAGCAGTTCTATATTTGGCCGAGGGGAGAACACTGAAGCTTTCTTT
CASSSIFGRGENTEAFF
>TRBV29-1|TRBJ2-1|TRBD1|-
TGCAGCGCACGGACAGGGGGCGAGCAGTTCTTC
CSARTGGEQFF